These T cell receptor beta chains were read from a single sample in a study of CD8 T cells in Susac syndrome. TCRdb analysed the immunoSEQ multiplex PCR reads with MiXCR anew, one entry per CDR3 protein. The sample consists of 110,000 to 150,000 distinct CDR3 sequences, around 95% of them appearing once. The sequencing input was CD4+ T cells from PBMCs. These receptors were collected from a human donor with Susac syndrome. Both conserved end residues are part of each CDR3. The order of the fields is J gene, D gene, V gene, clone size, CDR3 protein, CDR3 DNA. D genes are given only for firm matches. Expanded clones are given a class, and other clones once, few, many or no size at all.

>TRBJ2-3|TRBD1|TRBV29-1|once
CSVGEGANTDTQYF
TGCAGCGTTGGTGAGGGGGCGAACACAGATACGCAGTATTTT
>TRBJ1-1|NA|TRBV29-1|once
CSVDGWDGAEAFF
TGCAGCGTTGACGGATGGGATGGGGCTGAAGCTTTCTTT
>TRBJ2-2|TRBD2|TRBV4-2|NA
CASSQLAGVNTGELFF
TGTGCCAGCAGCCAACTAGCGGGGGTAAACACCGGGGAGCTGTTTTTT
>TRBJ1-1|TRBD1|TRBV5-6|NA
CASSSGQGWTEAFF
TGTGCCAGCAGCTCCGGACAGGGGTGGACTGAAGCTTTCTTT
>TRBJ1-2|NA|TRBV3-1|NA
CASSGPGRLYGYTF
TGTGCCAGCAGCGGACCGGGACGGCTATATGGCTACACCTTC
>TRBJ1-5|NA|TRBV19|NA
CATHPGWNQPQHF
TGTGCCACCCACCCTGGGTGGAATCAGCCCCAGCATTTT
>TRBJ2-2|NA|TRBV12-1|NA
CASSSGLARSPGELFF
TGTGCCAGCAGCTCTGGACTAGCCCGATCCCCCGGGGAGCTGTTTTTT
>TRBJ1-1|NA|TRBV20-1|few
CSAFRQNTEAFF
TGCAGTGCCTTCAGGCAGAACACTGAAGCTTTCTTT
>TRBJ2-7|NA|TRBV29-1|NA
CSVEKPPYEQYF
TGCAGCGTTGAAAAGCCGCCCTACGAGCAGTACTTC
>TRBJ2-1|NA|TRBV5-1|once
CASSRDGSSYNEQFF
TGCGCCAGCAGCAGGGACGGAAGCTCCTACAATGAGCAGTTCTTC
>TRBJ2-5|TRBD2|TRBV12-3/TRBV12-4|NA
CASSLRAGGLETQYF
TGTGCCAGCAGTTTACGAGCGGGGGGTCTAGAGACCCAGTACTTC
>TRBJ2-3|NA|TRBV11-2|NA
CASSDLQVTQYF
TGTGCCAGCAGCGACCTCCAGGTTACGCAGTATTTT
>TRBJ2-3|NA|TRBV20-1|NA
CSALLGEDTQYF
TGCAGTGCTCTTTTGGGAGAAGATACGCAGTATTTT
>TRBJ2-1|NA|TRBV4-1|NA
CASSLGINKADEQFF
TGCGCCAGCAGCCTCGGAATAAACAAGGCAGATGAGCAGTTCTTC
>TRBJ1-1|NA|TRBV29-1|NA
CSVVRQGKNTEAFF
TGCAGCGTTGTGCGGCAGGGTAAGAACACTGAAGCTTTCTTT
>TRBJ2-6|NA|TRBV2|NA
CASKRLHSGANVLTF
TGTGCCAGCAAGCGCCTGCACTCTGGGGCCAACGTCCTGACTTTC
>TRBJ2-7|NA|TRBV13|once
CASSSPEGNVYEQYF
TGTGCCAGCAGCTCCCCGGAGGGGAACGTATACGAGCAGTACTTC
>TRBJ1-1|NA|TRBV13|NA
CASSSPRNTEAFF
TGTGCCAGCAGCTCCCCCCGGAACACTGAAGCTTTCTTT
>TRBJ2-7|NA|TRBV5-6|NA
CASSSNRAAYF
TGTGCCAGCAGCAGCAACAGGGCCGCGTACTTC
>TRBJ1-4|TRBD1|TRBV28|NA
CASRRQGSEKLFF
TGTGCCAGCAGGCGACAGGGGAGTGAAAAACTGTTTTTT
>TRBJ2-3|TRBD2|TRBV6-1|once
CASSTYGGRSPTDTQYF
TGTGCCAGCAGCACATACGGCGGGAGGTCCCCCACAGATACGCAGTATTTT
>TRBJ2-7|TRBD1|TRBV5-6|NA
CASSLRTGEHEQYF
TGTGCCAGCAGCTTAAGGACAGGGGAGCACGAGCAGTACTTC
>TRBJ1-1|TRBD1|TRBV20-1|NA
CSASPQGAANTEAFF
TGCAGTGCTAGCCCGCAGGGGGCTGCGAACACTGAAGCTTTCTTT
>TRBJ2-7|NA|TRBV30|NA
CAWIPYEQYF
TGTGCCTGGATCCCTTACGAGCAGTACTTC
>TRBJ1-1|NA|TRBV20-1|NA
CSATNTEAFF
TGCAGTGCTACCAACACTGAAGCTTTCTTT
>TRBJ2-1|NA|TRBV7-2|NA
CASSRLNEQFF
TGTGCCAGCAGCCGTCTAAATGAGCAGTTCTTC
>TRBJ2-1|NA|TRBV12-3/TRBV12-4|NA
CASSFSDYNEQFF
TGTGCCAGCAGTTTCTCGGACTACAATGAGCAGTTCTTC
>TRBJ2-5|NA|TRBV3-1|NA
CASSQELRPGDQETQYF
TGTGCCAGCAGCCAAGAGCTGCGGCCAGGAGATCAAGAGACCCAGTACTTC
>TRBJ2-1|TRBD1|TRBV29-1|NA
CSGRDRGLYNEQFF
TGCAGCGGGCGGGACAGGGGGCTTTACAATGAGCAGTTCTTC
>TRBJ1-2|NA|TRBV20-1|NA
CSATGNYGYTF
TGCAGTGCTACAGGGAACTATGGCTACACCTTC
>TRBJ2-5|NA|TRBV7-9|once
CASSLVGGLAETQYF
TGTGCCAGCAGCTTAGTGGGTGGGCTAGCGGAGACCCAGTACTTC
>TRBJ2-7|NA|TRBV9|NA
CASSVDGASYEQYF
TGTGCCAGCAGCGTAGATGGGGCGTCCTACGAGCAGTACTTC
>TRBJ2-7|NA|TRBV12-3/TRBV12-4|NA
CASTTAGNTYEQYF
TGTGCCAGCACCACCGCCGGGAATACCTACGAGCAGTACTTC
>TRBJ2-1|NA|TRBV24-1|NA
CATGLAGEERKQFF
TGTGCCACCGGCCTGGCTGGTGAAGAAAGAAAGCAGTTCTTC
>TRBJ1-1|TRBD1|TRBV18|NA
CASSPQTGTGNTEAFF
TGTGCCAGCTCACCTCAGACCGGGACAGGGAACACTGAAGCTTTCTTT
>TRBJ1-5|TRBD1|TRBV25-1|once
CASSEGQGNQPQHF
TGTGCCAGCAGTGAGGGACAGGGGAATCAGCCCCAGCATTTT
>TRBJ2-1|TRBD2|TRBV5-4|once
CASSLSSGGASYNEQFF
TGTGCCAGCAGCTTGTCTAGCGGGGGGGCCTCGTACAATGAGCAGTTCTTC
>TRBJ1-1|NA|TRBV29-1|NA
CSVELPSNTEAFF
TGCAGCGTTGAACTGCCCTCGAACACTGAAGCTTTCTTT
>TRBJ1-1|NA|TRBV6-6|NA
CASSYGDRGTEAFF
TGTGCCAGCAGTTATGGAGATAGGGGCACTGAAGCTTTCTTT
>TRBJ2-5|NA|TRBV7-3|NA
CASSLTVKDSETQYF
TGTGCCAGCAGCTTGACAGTGAAGGACTCGGAGACCCAGTACTTC
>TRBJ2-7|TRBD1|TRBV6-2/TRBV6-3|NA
CAEQGTGPYEQYF
TGTGCCGAGCAAGGGACAGGCCCCTACGAGCAGTACTTC
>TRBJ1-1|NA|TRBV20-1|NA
CSASGTPNTEAFF
TGCAGTGCTAGCGGGACGCCGAACACTGAAGCTTTCTTT
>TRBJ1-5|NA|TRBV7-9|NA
CASSLASGPFNQPQHF
TGTGCCAGCAGCTTAGCCTCGGGACCCTTCAATCAGCCCCAGCATTTT
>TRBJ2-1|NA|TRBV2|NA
CASSRDHYNEQFF
TGTGCCAGCAGTCGGGACCACTACAATGAGCAGTTCTTC
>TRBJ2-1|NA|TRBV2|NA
CASRSGVTYNEQFF
TGTGCCAGCAGGTCAGGGGTTACCTACAATGAGCAGTTCTTC
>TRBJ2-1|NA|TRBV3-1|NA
CASSQVGGVDEQFF
TGTGCCAGCAGCCAAGTTGGGGGAGTGGATGAGCAGTTCTTC